A selection of T cell receptor beta chains follows, all from one sample in a study of PD-L1 blockade in urothelial cancer. The data were produced by immunoSEQ multiplex PCR, yet TCRdb's version contains in-frame clones alone and is incomplete. The sample records about 74,000 clones, around 80% being singletons. The sample here was PBMCs, taken around atezolizumab (anti-PD-L1) treatment. The receptors originated from a man in his 70s with urothelial cancer. Each CDR3 is given with its conserved first and last residue. Fields, in order: CDR3 protein, V gene, J gene.

CDR3aa: CASSDWDRDWAFF
v_gene: TRBV6-1
j_gene: TRBJ1-1

CDR3aa: CASRGTAFYEQYF
v_gene: TRBV6-5
j_gene: TRBJ2-7

CDR3aa: CASSAGTGASTDTQYF
v_gene: TRBV11-2
j_gene: TRBJ2-3

CDR3aa: CASSLINTGELFF
v_gene: TRBV14
j_gene: TRBJ2-2

CDR3aa: CASSVGGTGAYEQYF
v_gene: TRBV9
j_gene: TRBJ2-7

CDR3aa: CASRPLDRVTGANVLTF
v_gene: TRBV2
j_gene: TRBJ2-6

CDR3aa: CASSLGTGDRETQYF
v_gene: TRBV7-6
j_gene: TRBJ2-5

CDR3aa: CASSFPGTGTGANVLTF
v_gene: TRBV5-6
j_gene: TRBJ2-6

CDR3aa: CASSLNYGSNEQFF
v_gene: TRBV7-3
j_gene: TRBJ2-1

CDR3aa: CASSPSGRLNTF
v_gene: TRBV27
j_gene: TRBJ1-2

CDR3aa: CASSARGARNEQYF
v_gene: TRBV27
j_gene: TRBJ2-7

CDR3aa: CATSRDPLTRDRGAFF
v_gene: TRBV15
j_gene: TRBJ1-1

CDR3aa: CASSVKKGEQASSTDTQYF
v_gene: TRBV21-1
j_gene: TRBJ2-3

CDR3aa: CASSIDTGIRVNNEQFF
v_gene: TRBV19
j_gene: TRBJ2-1

CDR3aa: CATGGEKLFF
v_gene: TRBV6-1
j_gene: TRBJ1-4

CDR3aa: CASSSRNEQYF
v_gene: TRBV6-6
j_gene: TRBJ2-7

CDR3aa: CASSPVGTNEKLFF
v_gene: TRBV5-1
j_gene: TRBJ1-4

CDR3aa: CASSLGRLGEQYF
v_gene: TRBV28
j_gene: TRBJ2-7

CDR3aa: CASSSWTGQLNEQFF
v_gene: TRBV7-9
j_gene: TRBJ2-1

CDR3aa: CASSITSTLNTGELFF
v_gene: TRBV19
j_gene: TRBJ2-2

CDR3aa: CASSVAPLSSYEQYF
v_gene: TRBV9
j_gene: TRBJ2-7

CDR3aa: CASSKPNERPYYNEQFF
v_gene: TRBV21-1
j_gene: TRBJ2-1

CDR3aa: CASSLVRTDNQPQHF
v_gene: TRBV7-8
j_gene: TRBJ1-5